These 22 T cell receptor beta chains originate from one sample sequenced in a study of tumor and adjacent non-tumor tissue in lung cancer. Three rounds of nested PCR, following a modified ARM-PCR protocol, produced the TCRbeta library. Via MiXCR, TCRdb re-called the multiplex PCR reads, giving one row per CDR3 protein. The table lists tens of thousands of distinct CDR3 sequences, roughly 72% of them singletons. RNA was extracted from bulk tissue without any cell sorting. The sequenced sample was lung tumor tissue. The receptors here all came from a middle-aged woman with non-small cell lung cancer.

Points on this clonotype: One junction end disagrees with the germline gene, perhaps due to a read error. V and J are TRBV6-2 or TRBV6-3 and TRBJ2-6; D might be TRBD1 (5 bases). Germline V gives CDR1 MNHEY, CDR2 SVGEGT. CDR3 length equals 14 residues. The CDR3 sequence: CASSYSSGAYVLSF. The DNA of the CDR3 is TGTGCCAGCAGTTACTCCTCTGGGGCCTACGTCCTGAGTTTC.

On this clonotype itself: One junction end disagrees with the germline gene, perhaps due to a read error. The chain employs TRBV5-5 and TRBJ1-2; 8 bases match TRBD1. Germline CDR1 reads SGHKS; CDR2 reads YYEKEE (reference sequence). The CDR3 runs to 16 residues. The CDR3 coding sequence is TGTGCCAGTAGCCCAGCGCGGACAGGGCTAAATGAGGGCTACATCTTC. Amino acid sequence: CASSPARTGLNEGYIF.

This clonotype has a count of ten or more. The J gene is TRBJ1-3, the V gene TRBV30; 10 bases agree with TRBD1. Unmatched junction bases numbered 12, after V lost 4 bases and J lost 0 bases. Germline V gene sequence: CDR1 GTSNPN, CDR2 SVGIG (reference sequence). CDR3 length equals 18 residues. The CDR3 sequence is CAWNRDRGSSDSGNTIYF. The DNA of the CDR3 is TGTGCCTGGAACCGGGACAGGGGAAGCTCGGACTCTGGAAACACCATATATTTT.

A remark on this clonotype: With a much larger clone just one base away, this may be a read error. This sequence joins TRBV5-8 and TRBJ1-5; the D is unclear. The CDR3 runs to 12 residues. Germline V gives CDR1 SGHTS, CDR2 YDEGEE. The CDR3 DNA reads as TGTACCAGCAGCTTAAGGTATCAGCCCCAGCATTTT. It translates to CTSSLRYQPQHF.

With regard to this clonotype: The junction departs from germline at one end; a sequencing error may be responsible. V usage is TRBV10-2 and J usage is TRBJ2-5; D is possibly TRBD1 or TRBD2 (5 bases each). The CDR3 is 13 amino acids. Germline V lookup: CDR1 WSHSY, CDR2 SAAADI. The CDR3: CASSRGPQETQYF. The CDR3 DNA sequence: TGTGCCAGCAGTCGGGGCCCCCAAGAGACCCAGTACTTC.

This sequence joins TRBV11-2 and TRBJ2-1; D may be TRBD2 (6 bases). V was trimmed by 5 bases and J by 8 bases, leaving 25 bases between them. Germline CDR1 reads SGHAT; CDR2 reads FQNNGV. This CDR3 is 17 amino acids long. DNA of the CDR3: TGTGCCAGCAGCGAAGGGCTAACGGGAGTCAACAGCCATGAGCAGTTCTTC. Translation: CASSEGLTGVNSHEQFF.

Remarks on this clonotype: One end of the junction is discordant with germline, which a read error may explain. This chain joins TRBV11-3 and TRBJ2-2, with D maybe TRBD2 (6 bases). The CDR3 has 14 residues. Germline CDR1 is SGHNT and CDR2 is YENEEA. The CDR3 DNA sequence: TGTGCCAGCAGCCCACGGGGGAAGACCGGGGAGCTGTTATTT. It is translated as CASSPRGKTGELLF. The full variable domain, its missing parts supplied by reference TRBV11-3 and TRBJ2-2, is EAGVVQSPRYKIIEKKQPVAFWCNPISGHNTLYWYLQNLGQGPELLIRYENEEAVDDSQLPKDRFSAERLKGVDSTLKIQPAELGDSAVYLCASSPRGKTGELLFGEGSRLTVL.

Comment on this clonotype: Lacking the conserved final phenylalanine or tryptophan, this CDR3 likely reflects a read error. J is TRBJ1-5 and V is TRBV6-6; D is unclear. The CDR3 contains 15 residues. Germline V CDR1 and CDR2: MNHNY, SVGAGI (reference sequence). Deletions cut 2 bases from V and 2 bases from J, with 10 bases between. The DNA of the CDR3 is TGTGCCAGCAGTTACCCCGGAGACGGCAATCAGCCCCAGCATCTT. This encodes CASSYPGDGNQPQHL.

Points on this clonotype: One junction end disagrees with the germline gene, perhaps due to a read error. The chain has TRBV5-6 and TRBJ2-6; tentatively, D is TRBD1 (5 bases). The V gene's germline CDR1 is SGHDT and CDR2 YYEEEE. This CDR3 is 15 amino acids long. The DNA for the CDR3 is TGTGCAAGCAGGGTTAAGAGTTCTGGGGCCAGCGTCCTGACTTTC. It codes for CASRVKSSGASVLTF.

Regarding this clonotype: This could be a read error, since a much larger clone is one nucleotide away. The rearrangement joins TRBV6-4 to TRBJ2-3, with 11 nucleotides matching TRBD2. This CDR3 contains 17 residues. Per the germline V gene, CDR1 is MRHNA and CDR2 is SNTAGT. CDR3 loop: CASSDSSGGASTDMQYF. The CDR3 nucleotides read TGTGCCAGCAGTGACTCTAGCGGGGGGGCTAGCACAGATATGCAGTATTTT.

This clonotype was counted between two and nine times. J is TRBJ2-5 and V is TRBV11-2, with D perhaps TRBD2 (6 bases). The CDR3 has 15 amino acids. V was trimmed by 5 bases and J by 9 bases, leaving 22 bases between them. Germline V gene data show CDR1 as SGHAT and CDR2 as FQNNGV. Here the CDR3 DNA reads TGTGCCAGCAGCATTAGCGGTGGGGCTTGGGAGGCCCAGTACTTC. Translating it yields CASSISGGAWEAQYF.

The rearrangement uses TRBV7-8 and TRBJ2-1; D might be TRBD2 (6 bases). This CDR3 is built from 14 residues. Germline V gene sequence: CDR1 SGHVS, CDR2 FQNEAQ. The CDR3 nucleotides are TGTGACAGGAGCTTAGCCGGGGATGCGGGGAAGCAGTTCTTC. It yields the protein CDRSLAGDAGKQFF.

This clonotype has more than one count but fewer than ten. This sequence may be a read error, since a much larger clone differs from it by one base. The J gene is TRBJ2-3, the V gene TRBV20-1, with 8 bases that match TRBD2. The germline V gene encodes CDR1 DFQATT and CDR2 SNEGSKA (reference sequence). The CDR3 spans 15 residues. The CDR3 coding sequence is TGCAGTGCTGGAGAAAGGCGGGGGGACACAGATACGCAGTATTTT. It specifies CSAGERRGDTDTQYF.

On this clonotype: It is likely a read error, because the conserved phenylalanine at the end of the CDR3 is missing. This chain links TRBV14 with TRBJ2-1, with D hard to call. The CDR3 covers 15 residues. The germline CDR1 and CDR2 sequences are SGHDN and FVKESK. In nucleotides, the CDR3 is TGTGCGAGCAGCCAAAAGGGATCGTCATACAATGAGCAGTTCTTG. It codes for CASSQKGSSYNEQFL.

This chain links TRBV7-9 with TRBJ1-5, with a tentative D call TRBD1 (5 bases). V shed 4 bases and J shed 2 bases, with 15 bases lying between them. The CDR3 extends over 16 amino acids. Germline V gene sequence: CDR1 SEHNR, CDR2 FQNEAQ (reference sequence). The CDR3 bases are TGTGCCAGCAGCTCCTCCATGGGGACGGGCAATCAGCCCCAGCATTTT. Translating gives CASSSSMGTGNQPQHF.

Comment on this clonotype: One junction end disagrees with the germline gene, perhaps due to a read error. The rearrangement links TRBV18 to TRBJ2-7; 7 bases are a match to TRBD2. There are 15 residues in the CDR3. The germline V gene encodes CDR1 KGHSH and CDR2 LQKENI. The CDR3 bases are TGTGCCATCTCACTCGCTGGGAGGGGAACCTACGAGCAGTACTTC. Its protein product is CAISLAGRGTYEQYF.

Remarks on this clonotype: A read error may explain this, as a much larger clone is one base away. The CDR3 DNA is TGTACCAGCAGCTTCATGCGGGATACTAGCACAGATACGCAGTATTTT. Its protein is CTSSFMRDTSTDTQYF. V is TRBV7-9 and J is TRBJ2-3; tentatively, D is TRBD2 (6 bases). Per germline, CDR1 SEHNR and CDR2 FQNEAQ (reference sequence). There are 16 residues in the CDR3.

Concerning this clonotype itself: Its ends do not fully match the called genes, so a read error is possible. The V call is TRBV14, the J call TRBJ2-7; TRBD2 might be the D (5 bases). CDR3 size: 15 residues. Germline V gene data show CDR1 as SGHDN and CDR2 as FVKESK. The CDR3 DNA reads TGTGCCAACAGCCAAGTGTATAGGAGGCGGTACGAGCAGTACTTC. Translating gives CANSQVYRRRYEQYF.

Note on this clonotype: This clone may be a read error of a much larger clone one base away. The chain recombines TRBV5-8 with TRBJ2-4; 7 bases match TRBD2. CDR3 length: 14 amino acids. J gave up 10 bases and V 5 bases, and 12 bases lay outside the gene matches. Germline assignment: CDR1 SGHTS and CDR2 YDEGEE. CDR3 bases: TGTGCCAGCAGTCTTTCATGCGGGAGAGGTATTCAGTACTTC. It codes for CASSLSCGRGIQYF.

Only a few counts were recorded for this clonotype. An end of the junction differs from the germline gene, which may be a read error. The rearrangement joins TRBV7-9 to TRBJ2-2, with 8 bases identical to TRBD1. CDR1 and CDR2 (germline): SEHNR, FQNEAQ (reference sequence). This CDR3 region has 16 residues. CDR3 protein: CASSLGRTGKDGELLF. For the CDR3, the DNA is TGTGCCAGCAGCTTAGGTCGGACAGGGAAGGACGGGGAGCTGCTTTTT.

This clonotype has a count of ten or more. This rearrangement joins TRBV5-6 to TRBJ1-2; D is perhaps TRBD1 (5 bases). Trimming left V 0 bases short and J 2 bases short, with 11 bases between. This CDR3 comprises 15 residues. The germline gives CDR1 SGHDT, CDR2 YYEEEE. The CDR3, as DNA: TGTGCCAGCAGCTTGGGACAGCGTTTGAACTATGGCTACACCTTC. Amino acid sequence: CASSLGQRLNYGYTF.

Worth noting for this clonotype: Germline is not matched at one junction end, which may reflect a read error. The gene calls are TRBV11-2 and TRBJ1-4; D perhaps matches TRBD1 (5 bases). The CDR3 extends over 16 amino acids. Per germline, CDR1 SGHAT and CDR2 FQNNGV. CDR3 sequence (DNA): TGTGTCAGCAGCCTTCAGGGCCATGTGCAGGGCGAAAGACTGTTTTTT. Protein product: CVSSLQGHVQGERLFF.